What follows describes a single T cell receptor (beta chain). What it recognizes is unknown. The repertoire was sequenced with immunoSEQ multiplex PCR; TCRdb's copy has only in-frame clones and lacks some. Of 3,400 or so clones detected, approximately 71% appear once; the ten largest clones hold more than 40%. The data belong to a study of CD8 T cell repertoires and HIV-1 epitope variants. Turning to the study itself: Controls were a CMV, EBV and flu peptide pool, Ebola AY9 negative control, and no-peptide well. A 10-day culture received IL-2, IL-7 and IL-15 on days 3 and 7. Enriched T cells were co-cultured with equal numbers of autologous T cell-negative antigen-presenting cells. Overall study findings and caveats: Roughly nine antigen-specific TCR beta clonotypes were found; roughly six seemed cross-reactive to variants.

The CDR3 is made up of 14 amino acids. Trimming left V 4 bases short and J 0 bases short, with 10 bases between. The germline gives CDR1 SGHVS, CDR2 FQNEAQ. The clonotype comes from a male donor with HIV. This sequence joins TRBV7-8 and TRBJ2-7; perhaps D is TRBD1 or TRBD2 (5 bases each). Sequenced sample: cultured CD8+ T cells derived from PBMCs. The CDR3 DNA is TGTGCCAGCAGCTCAGGGACCTCCTCCTACGAGCAGTACTTC. Amino acid sequence: CASSSGTSSYEQYF.